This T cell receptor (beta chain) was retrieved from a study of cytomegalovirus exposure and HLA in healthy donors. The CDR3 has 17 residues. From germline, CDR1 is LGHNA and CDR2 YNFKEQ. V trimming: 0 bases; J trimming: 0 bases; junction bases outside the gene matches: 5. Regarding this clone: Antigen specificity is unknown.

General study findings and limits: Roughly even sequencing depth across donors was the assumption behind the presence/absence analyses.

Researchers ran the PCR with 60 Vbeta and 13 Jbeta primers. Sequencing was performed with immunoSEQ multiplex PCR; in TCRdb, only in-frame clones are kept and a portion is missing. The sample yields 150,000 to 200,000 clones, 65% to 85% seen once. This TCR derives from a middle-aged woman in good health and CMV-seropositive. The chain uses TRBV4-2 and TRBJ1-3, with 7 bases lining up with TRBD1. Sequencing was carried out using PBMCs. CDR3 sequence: CASSQDTGQSSGNTIYF. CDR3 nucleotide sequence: TGTGCCAGCAGCCAAGATACGGGACAGAGCTCTGGAAACACCATATATTTT.